The sequence of this TCR beta chain was determined in a study of blood T cell repertoires in COVID-19. On the study more broadly: The United States, Italy and Spain supplied acute and convalescent COVID-19 samples. Sources were T cells, B-cell-depleted T cells, or PBMCs; the material itself was cDNA or gDNA.

The CDR3 consists of 19 residues. Losses at the gene ends were 2 bases for V and 4 bases for J; bases not matched to a gene: 16. From germline, CDR1 is LNHDA and CDR2 SQIVND (reference sequence). Libraries were prepared by immunoSEQ multiplex PCR; TCRdb keeps only in-frame clonotypes and omits some of them. The sample holds fewer than 200,000 clones; 88% are singletons and the top ten take roughly 25%. The specimen was peripheral blood. The TCR was taken from a man in his sixties with acute or convalescent COVID-19. The chain links TRBV19 to TRBJ1-2, with TRBD1 matching 10 bases. The chain's CDR3 is CASSIFNRDRGRPGYGYTF. The CDR3 nucleotides read TGTGCCAGTAGTATATTCAACCGGGACAGGGGCCGGCCGGGCTATGGCTACACCTTC.